This is a list of T cell receptor beta chains from one sample in a study of spatial heterogeneity in lung cancer. In TCRdb, the 5' RACE reads were re-called with MiXCR into one record per CDR3 protein. The table has about 56,000 distinct CDR3 sequences, around 8.2% seen once. Material: PBMCs, obtained at surgery. The receptors were gathered from a female donor with early-stage non-small cell lung cancer. Each CDR3 is given with its conserved first and last residue. D genes are given only for firm matches. Rows may omit the clone size; those that give it use once, few, many or a size class.

. | TRBJ2-2 | many | TRBV5-1 | CASSPGVGTGELFF | TGCGCCAGCAGCCCAGGGGTTGGCACCGGGGAGCTGTTTTTT
. | TRBJ1-2 | many | TRBV20-1 | CSASRIGYGYTF | TGCAGTGCTAGCAGGATTGGCTATGGCTACACCTTC
. | TRBJ2-4 | few | TRBV28 | CASSSNLVLGNIQYF | TGTGCCAGCAGTTCGAACCTTGTCCTGGGAAACATTCAGTACTTC
TRBD1 | TRBJ1-1 | many | TRBV2 | CASTLGTEYTEAFF | TGTGCCAGCACCCTCGGGACAGAATACACTGAAGCTTTCTTT
. | TRBJ1-4 | many | TRBV5-1 | CASSLRDPPTNEKLFF | TGCGCCAGCAGCTTAAGGGACCCGCCAACTAATGAAAAACTGTTTTTT
. | TRBJ1-4 | few | TRBV9 | CASSPRGTLNEKLFF | TGTGCCAGCAGCCCCCGGGGAACCCTTAATGAAAAACTGTTTTTT
. | TRBJ1-3 | once | TRBV6-5 | CASSYSGGSSGNTIYF | TGTGCCAGCAGTTACTCAGGGGGTTCCTCTGGAAACACCATATATTTT
. | TRBJ2-5 | many | TRBV21-1 | CASSKVGDSQETQYF | TGTGCCAGCAGCAAAGTGGGGGACAGCCAAGAGACCCAGTACTTC
. | TRBJ1-2 | medium-sized | TRBV3-1 | CASSQGSARNYGYTF | TGTGCCAGCAGCCAAGGGTCGGCACGTAACTATGGCTACACCTTC
. | TRBJ2-4 | few | TRBV6-5 | CASRTGGNIQYF | TGTGCCAGCAGGACAGGAGGAAACATTCAGTACTTC
. | TRBJ2-1 | . | TRBV28 | CASTSLAAGRGSDEQFF | TGTGCCAGCACTTCATTGGCGGCGGGAAGGGGGTCCGATGAGCAGTTCTTC
. | TRBJ1-1 | many | TRBV20-1 | CSAVLRVSEAFF | TGCAGTGCCGTCCTTAGGGTGTCTGAAGCTTTCTTT
. | TRBJ1-2 | few | TRBV5-1 | CASSLDQGYGYTF | TGCGCCAGCAGCTTGGACCAGGGCTATGGCTACACCTTC
. | TRBJ1-5 | many | TRBV12-3/TRBV12-4 | CASSFTGDQPQHF | TGTGCCAGCAGTTTCACGGGGGATCAGCCCCAGCATTTT
. | TRBJ1-1 | . | TRBV7-8 | CASSLSGNTEAFF | TGTGCCAGCAGCTTATCAGGAAACACTGAAGCTTTCTTT
TRBD2 | TRBJ2-1 | few | TRBV3-1 | CASSQALADLYNEQFF | TGTGCCAGCAGCCAAGCCCTAGCGGACTTATACAATGAGCAGTTCTTC
. | TRBJ1-5 | medium-sized | TRBV12-3/TRBV12-4 | CASSFANSNQPQHF | TGTGCCAGCAGTTTTGCGAATAGCAATCAGCCCCAGCATTTT
TRBD2 | TRBJ2-3 | . | TRBV7-3 | CASKRTAGGSDTQYF | TGTGCCAGCAAAAGAACGGCGGGAGGTTCCGATACGCAGTATTTT
TRBD2 | TRBJ2-3 | many | TRBV5-1 | CASSGTSGTDTQYF | TGCGCCAGCAGTGGCACTAGCGGGACGGATACGCAGTATTTT
. | TRBJ2-3 | few | TRBV24-1 | CATSDRAATDTQYF | TGTGCCACCAGTGACAGGGCGGCCACAGATACGCAGTATTTT
TRBD2 | TRBJ2-3 | . | TRBV27 | CASRLAGAPDTQYF | TGTGCCAGCAGACTAGCGGGCGCCCCAGATACGCAGTATTTT
. | TRBJ1-5 | once | TRBV28 | CASSSPPGNQPQHF | TGTGCCAGCAGTTCCCCTCCAGGGAATCAGCCCCAGCATTTT
. | TRBJ1-1 | many | TRBV4-1 | CASSQAPGLENTEAFF | TGCGCCAGCAGCCAAGCCCCAGGACTGGAGAACACTGAAGCTTTCTTT
. | TRBJ2-1 | . | TRBV5-1 | CVSSLPISSYNEQFF | TGCGTCAGCAGCTTGCCTATCTCCTCCTACAATGAGCAGTTCTTC
TRBD1 | TRBJ1-1 | . | TRBV12-3/TRBV12-4 | CASSATGLADTEAFF | TGTGCCAGCAGTGCGACAGGGCTGGCCGACACTGAAGCTTTCTTT
. | TRBJ1-5 | many | TRBV4-1 | CASSQDHRVRGNQPQHF | TGCGCCAGCAGCCAGGATCACAGGGTTCGGGGCAATCAGCCCCAGCATTTT
. | TRBJ2-5 | many | TRBV4-1 | CASSQGGRAGMRETQYF | TGCGCCAGCAGCCAAGGAGGTCGTGCAGGGATGCGAGAGACCCAGTACTTC
. | TRBJ1-2 | . | TRBV28 | CASSLLQGGYGYTF | TGTGCCAGCAGTTTATTACAGGGTGGATACGGCTACACCTTC
. | TRBJ2-7 | few | TRBV20-1 | CSAPKDNTYEQYF | TGCAGTGCCCCGAAGGACAACACCTACGAGCAGTACTTC
. | TRBJ1-2 | many | TRBV28 | CASSGEGQAYGYTF | TGTGCCAGCAGTGGGGAGGGCCAGGCATATGGCTACACCTTC
. | TRBJ2-5 | . | TRBV18 | CASIPNQGSGETQYF | TGTGCCAGCATCCCGAACCAGGGTTCGGGGGAGACCCAGTACTTC
. | TRBJ1-1 | few | TRBV28 | CASSLGRDEAFF | TGTGCCAGCAGTTTAGGCAGGGACGAAGCTTTCTTT
TRBD2 | TRBJ2-3 | many | TRBV12-3/TRBV12-4 | CASSLAGGSTDTQYF | TGTGCCAGCAGTTTAGCGGGGGGGAGCACAGATACGCAGTATTTT
. | TRBJ1-3 | few | TRBV5-1 | CASSLEGTSIGNTIYF | TGCGCCAGCAGCTTGGAAGGGACATCTATTGGAAACACCATATATTTT
. | TRBJ1-1 | many | TRBV7-3 | CASSLFKNTEAFF | TGTGCCAGCAGCTTATTTAAGAACACTGAAGCTTTCTTT
TRBD1 | TRBJ1-3 | . | TRBV5-5 | CASSPGQISGNTIYF | TGTGCCAGCAGCCCGGGACAGATCTCTGGAAACACCATATATTTT
. | TRBJ1-2 | many | TRBV12-3/TRBV12-4 | CASGLPQGGYGYTF | TGTGCCAGTGGCCTTCCACAGGGAGGCTATGGCTACACCTTC
. | TRBJ2-1 | once | TRBV5-6 | CASSPRGLVYNEQFF | TGTGCCAGCAGCCCCCGGGGGCTTGTCTACAATGAGCAGTTCTTC
. | TRBJ1-1 | . | TRBV6-4 | CASSSLQGTEAFF | TGTGCCAGCAGTTCGCTTCAGGGCACTGAAGCTTTCTTT
. | TRBJ2-5 | few | TRBV10-3 | CAIGAGGHEETQYF | TGTGCCATCGGGGCTGGAGGCCACGAAGAGACCCAGTACTTC
. | TRBJ1-1 | few | TRBV29-1 | CSVAGSKDTEAFF | TGCAGCGTCGCGGGTTCGAAGGACACTGAAGCTTTCTTT
TRBD1 | TRBJ1-1 | . | TRBV5-1 | CASSLANAGQGKAFF | TGCGCCAGCAGCTTGGCCAATGCGGGACAGGGGAAAGCTTTCTTT
. | TRBJ1-1 | many | TRBV7-2 | CASSLWLNTEAFF | TGTGCCAGCAGCTTATGGCTGAACACTGAAGCTTTCTTT
. | TRBJ1-3 | . | TRBV5-1 | CASSLDDSGNTIYF | TGCGCCAGCAGCTTGGATGACTCTGGAAACACCATATATTTT